These 27 T cell receptor beta chains were all obtained from the same sample, sequenced in a study of blood T cell repertoires in COVID-19. Using immunoSEQ multiplex PCR, the repertoire was profiled, and TCRdb retains in-frame clones only, with some absent. The sample records fewer than 100,000 clones, roughly nine tenths being singletons. The sequenced material came from peripheral blood. The receptors come from a woman aged 45-60 years in a cohort sampled during active COVID-19.

The gene calls are TRBV15 and TRBJ2-3, with 7 bases fitting TRBD2. There are 15 residues in the CDR3. The V gene's germline CDR1 is LNHNV and CDR2 YYDKDF (reference sequence). V lost 4 bases and J lost 3; bases outside the gene matches: 7. The CDR3 protein is CATSTRLAGTDTQYF. In DNA, the CDR3 is TGTGCCACCAGCACCCGACTAGCCGGAACAGATACGCAGTATTTT.

This clone appeared a few times. This chain joins TRBV5-4 and TRBJ1-2; maybe TRBD1 (6 bases). Trimming pared 4 bases from V and 6 bases from J, leaving 10 bases between. CDR1 and CDR2 (germline): SGHNT, YYREEE (reference sequence). This CDR3 is 12 amino acids long. The CDR3 sequence: CASSRTADGYTF. The CDR3 DNA reads as TGTGCCAGCAGCAGGACAGCAGATGGCTACACCTTC. Combining the CDR3 with reference TRBV5-4 and TRBJ1-2 gives the whole variable domain ETGVTQSPTHLIKTRGQQVTLRCSSQSGHNTVSWYQQALGQGPQFIFQYYREEENGRGNFPPRFSGLQFPNYSSELNVNALELDDSALYLCASSRTADGYTFGSGTRLTVV.

The chain couples TRBV6-6 to TRBJ2-7, with a possible D match to TRBD2 (6 bases). The germline V gene encodes CDR1 MNHNY and CDR2 SVGAGI (reference sequence). V was shortened by 2 bases and J by 3 bases, with 14 bases between the two germline ends. The CDR3 totals 15 residues. For the CDR3, the DNA is TGTGCCAGCAGTTACCCACAGACAGCGGGCTACGAGCAGTACTTC. It encodes CASSYPQTAGYEQYF.

The chain combines TRBV5-1 with TRBJ1-2; D is possibly TRBD1 (6 bases). Trimming took off 2 bases at V and 5 bases at J, with 13 bases between the two ends. This CDR3 is 14 amino acids long. Germline values: CDR1 SGHRS, CDR2 YFSETQ. The CDR3 protein is CASSFGQTQYGYTF. The CDR3 DNA follows: TGCGCCAGCAGCTTCGGACAGACACAATATGGCTACACCTTC.

The table lists this clone with a count of one. The chain is built from TRBV2 and TRBJ1-1; D may be TRBD1 (5 bases). CDR1 is SNHLY and CDR2 is FYNNEI in the germline V gene. This CDR3 has 14 amino acids. V was cut by 5 bases and J by 2 bases, with 12 bases left in between. CDR3 protein: CASSLRQLNTEAFF. The CDR3 region has the DNA TGTGCCAGCAGTTTGCGACAGCTTAACACTGAAGCTTTCTTT.

This chain joins TRBV6-5 and TRBJ1-5; 8 bases align to TRBD1. The CDR3 totals 15 residues. Germline assignment: CDR1 MNHEY and CDR2 SVGAGI. J was trimmed by 6 bases and V by 7 bases; bases with no gene match: 11. In DNA form, the CDR3 reads TGTGCCAGCATTAAGGGTCAGGGGGCGGGTCAGCCCCAGCATTTT. Its protein product is CASIKGQGAGQPQHF.

The rearrangement joins TRBV5-1 to TRBJ2-2; no firm D call. The V gene lost 2 bases and the J gene lost 0 bases, with 11 bases spanning the gap. CDR3 length: 16 amino acids. Germline CDR1 SGHRS, CDR2 YFSETQ. The CDR3 DNA reads as TGCGCCAGCAGCTTACTGACGCTAGCGAACACCGGGGAGCTGTTTTTT. Residues: CASSLLTLANTGELFF.

The V call is TRBV12-3 or TRBV12-4, the J call TRBJ1-1; 7 bases align to TRBD1. The trim removed 5 bases at V and 3 bases at J, leaving 3 bases unmatched. This CDR3 spans 13 amino acids. CDR3 in DNA: TGTGCCAGCAGTCCTACAGGGGACACTGAAGCTTTCTTT. Translating gives CASSPTGDTEAFF.

The CDR3 coding sequence is TGTGCCAGCAGCTTGACCCTCCCGGGGACTGAAGCTTTCTTT. Its protein is CASSLTLPGTEAFF. This chain joins TRBV5-6 and TRBJ1-1, with D unclear. Trimming removed 1 base from V and 5 bases from J, with 12 bases in between. The CDR3 length is 14 residues. Germline V gene data show CDR1 as SGHDT and CDR2 as YYEEEE.

The chain employs TRBV19 and TRBJ2-2, with TRBD1 identical over 7 bases. With 8 bases clipped from V and 4 bases from J, the junction kept 10 bases outside the gene matches. CDR3 length: 15 residues. CDR1 is LNHDA and CDR2 is SQIVND in the germline V gene (reference sequence). This CDR3 is CASRIQQGVTGELFF. The CDR3, as DNA: TGTGCCAGTCGGATTCAGCAGGGGGTCACCGGGGAGCTGTTTTTT.

This chain joins TRBV6-6 and TRBJ2-3, with D possibly matching TRBD2 (5 bases). Germline loops: CDR1 MNHNY, CDR2 SVGAGI (reference sequence). The V and J ends lost 4 bases and 2 bases respectively, with 13 bases between them. The CDR3 runs to 15 residues. CDR3 nucleotides: TGTGCCAGCAGTTCCGGCCAAGCGGCCACAGATACGCAGTATTTT. Amino acid sequence: CASSSGQAATDTQYF.

This clone has just a few counts. The genes are TRBV27 and TRBJ1-6; tentatively, D is TRBD1 (5 bases). V was cut by 6 bases and J by 0 bases, with 12 bases left in between. Per germline, CDR1 MNHEY and CDR2 SMNVEV (reference sequence). This CDR3 is built from 16 residues. CDR3 DNA sequence: TGTGCCAGCAGATTCTGGGGGGACTCCTATAATTCACCCCTCCACTTT. Protein product: CASRFWGDSYNSPLHF.

The V call is TRBV11-2, the J call TRBJ2-3; D perhaps matches TRBD2 (6 bases). The CDR3 runs 17 residues. The ends were cut back, 6 bases at V and 1 base at J, with 20 bases in the middle. CDR1 SGHAT and CDR2 FQNNGV come from the germline V gene. CDR3 loop: CASRESGGALGTDTQYF. In nucleotides, the CDR3 is TGTGCCAGCAGGGAAAGTGGAGGGGCTCTTGGCACAGATACGCAGTATTTT. The variable domain in full, with the rest retrieved from reference TRBV11-2 and TRBJ2-3, is EAGVAQSPRYKIIEKRQSVAFWCNPISGHATLYWYQQILGQGPKLLIQFQNNGVVDDSQLPKDRFSAERLKGVDSTLKIQPAKLEDSAVYLCASRESGGALGTDTQYFGPGTRLTVL.

This chain joins TRBV6-5 and TRBJ1-5; possible D gene TRBD1, 6 bases. The CDR3 runs to 13 residues. The germline V gene has CDR1 MNHEY and CDR2 SVGAGI. Trimming left V 5 bases short and J 2 bases short, with 7 bases between. CDR3 coding DNA: TGTGCCAGCAGTCCAGGGGGCAATCAGCCCCAGCATTTT. Protein: CASSPGGNQPQHF.

This chain's CDR3 is CASRFTGQAEAFF. The CDR3 DNA follows: TGTGCCAGCAGATTCACCGGACAGGCTGAAGCTTTCTTT. The chain joins TRBV27 to TRBJ1-1; 7 bases line up with TRBD1. The CDR3 totals 13 residues. Germline V gene data show CDR1 as MNHEY and CDR2 as SMNVEV (reference sequence). Losses at the gene ends were 6 bases for V and 6 bases for J; bases not matched to a gene: 7.

This clone was counted between two and nine times. This sequence joins TRBV10-1 and TRBJ2-7; possibly TRBD2 for D (5 bases). The V and J ends lost 10 bases and 7 bases respectively, with 20 bases between them. Germline CDR1 and CDR2: WNHNN and SYGVQD (reference sequence). The CDR3 is made up of 13 amino acids. The DNA of the CDR3 is TGCGCCACCGTTGCTGTGCGGCGCGGGGAGCAGTACTTC. Translation gives CATVAVRRGEQYF.

The chain has TRBV28 and TRBJ1-4; tentative D call: TRBD1 (6 bases). The CDR3 has 15 amino acids. Germline CDR1 is MDHEN and CDR2 is SYDVKM. Trimming pared 5 bases from V and 3 bases from J, leaving 13 bases between. CDR3: CASSRTGFANEKLFF. In DNA, the CDR3 is TGTGCCAGCAGTCGAACAGGGTTTGCTAATGAAAAACTGTTTTTT.

This rearrangement joins TRBV6-5 to TRBJ1-5, with 7 positions matching TRBD1. The CDR3 sequence is 14 residues long. The V gene end was trimmed by 7 bases and the J gene end by 5 bases; junction bases not matched to a gene: 8. Germline CDR1 reads MNHEY; CDR2 reads SVGAGI. This CDR3 is CASKKGTAYQPQHF. The CDR3 DNA reads TGTGCCAGCAAAAAGGGGACAGCGTATCAGCCCCAGCATTTT.

The chain links TRBV6-5 to TRBJ1-6, with D perhaps matching TRBD1 (6 bases). V lost 6 bases to trimming and J lost 9 bases, with 18 bases between them. This CDR3 has 15 residues. Per the germline V gene, CDR1 is MNHEY and CDR2 is SVGAGI. CDR3 region: CASRPQRDIISPLHF. The CDR3 DNA reads as TGTGCCAGCAGGCCTCAAAGGGACATTATTTCACCCCTCCACTTT.

This clone was observed a few times. The junction differs from germline at one of its ends, possibly a read error. This chain links TRBV7-7 with TRBJ2-5, with 8 nucleotides matching TRBD1. There are 16 residues in the CDR3. Germline V CDR1 and CDR2: SSHAT, FNYEAQ (reference sequence). This chain's CDR3 is CASSPGGTGSQETQYF. CDR3 DNA: TGTGCTAGCAGCCCCGGTGGGACAGGCTCCCAAGAGACCCAGTACTTC.

The chain uses TRBV10-3 and TRBJ1-1; D remains ambiguous. V was pared by 9 bases and J by 1 base, with 12 bases between. The CDR3 is 13 amino acids. The germline CDR1 and CDR2 sequences are ENHRY and SYGVKD. CDR3 sequence (DNA): TGTGCCATTTCGAGGAACGGGAACACTGAAGCTTTCTTT. Protein sequence: CAISRNGNTEAFF.

This chain connects TRBV6-5 to TRBJ2-7; 9 bases match TRBD1. In germline, CDR1 is MNHEY, CDR2 SVGAGI. Germline trimming cut 5 bases from V and 6 bases from J; bases unmatched to any gene: 11. CDR3 length: 15 amino acids. Here the CDR3 reads CASSPRDRVGVEQYF. The CDR3 DNA sequence: TGTGCCAGCAGTCCACGGGACAGGGTTGGTGTCGAGCAGTACTTC.

The chain joins TRBV6-1 to TRBJ1-5; D unresolved. The V gene's germline CDR1 is MNHNS and CDR2 SASEGT. The V gene lost 3 bases and the J gene lost 3 bases, with 15 bases spanning the gap. There are 16 residues in the CDR3. The CDR3 loop reads CASSEARTDYNQPQHF. The CDR3 DNA reads as TGTGCCAGCAGTGAGGCTAGAACGGACTACAATCAGCCCCAGCATTTT.

The rearrangement links TRBV21-1 to TRBJ2-7; the table's D gene call, TRBD1, was not cross checked with the DNA. TRBV21-1 corresponds to a pseudogene. This CDR3 has 16 amino acids. CDR3 DNA: TGTGCCAGCAGCCGATCCCCCCGGGACAGAGACTACGAGCAGTACTTC. Translated: CASSRSPRDRDYEQYF.

The chain employs TRBV15 and TRBJ2-7; 7 nucleotides line up with TRBD2. From germline, CDR1 is LNHNV and CDR2 YYDKDF (reference sequence). Trimming removed 1 base from V and 3 bases from J; junction bases left unmatched: 3. The CDR3 contains 14 residues. The CDR3 loop is CATSRGAGVYEQYF. DNA for the CDR3: TGTGCCACCAGCAGAGGGGCGGGAGTCTACGAGCAGTACTTC.

The V gene is TRBV6-6, the J gene TRBJ1-1; possibly TRBD1 for D (5 bases). The CDR3 is made up of 17 amino acids. With 6 bases removed from V and 0 bases from J, the gap between germline ends came to 20 bases. Germline CDR1 and CDR2: MNHNY and SVGAGI (reference sequence). The CDR3 bases are TGTGCCAGCAGCCGACTTCGGGGGGGGACGATGAACACTGAAGCTTTCTTT. Encoded protein: CASSRLRGGTMNTEAFF.

V and J are TRBV7-8 and TRBJ2-7, with 10 bases matching TRBD2. CDR3 size: 17 residues. Germline CDR1 SGHVS, CDR2 FQNEAQ. V shed 1 base, J shed 2 bases, and the junction held 8 bases outside the gene matches. The CDR3 sequence: CASSLGSASGSPYEQYF. CDR3 in DNA: TGTGCCAGCAGCTTAGGCAGTGCTAGCGGGAGCCCCTACGAGCAGTACTTC.